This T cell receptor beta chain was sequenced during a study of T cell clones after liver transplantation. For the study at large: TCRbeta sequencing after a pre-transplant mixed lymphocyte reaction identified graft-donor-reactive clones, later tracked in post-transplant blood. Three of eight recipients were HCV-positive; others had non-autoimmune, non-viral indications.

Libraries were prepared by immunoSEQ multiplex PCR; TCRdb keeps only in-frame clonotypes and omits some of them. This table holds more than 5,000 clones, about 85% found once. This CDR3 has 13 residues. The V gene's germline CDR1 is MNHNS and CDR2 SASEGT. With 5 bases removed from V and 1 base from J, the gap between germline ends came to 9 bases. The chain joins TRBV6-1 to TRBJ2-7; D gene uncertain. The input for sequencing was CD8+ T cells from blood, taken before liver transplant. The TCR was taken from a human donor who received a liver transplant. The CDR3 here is CASSTWESYEQYF. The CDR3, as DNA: TGTGCCAGCAGTACTTGGGAATCCTACGAGCAGTACTTC.